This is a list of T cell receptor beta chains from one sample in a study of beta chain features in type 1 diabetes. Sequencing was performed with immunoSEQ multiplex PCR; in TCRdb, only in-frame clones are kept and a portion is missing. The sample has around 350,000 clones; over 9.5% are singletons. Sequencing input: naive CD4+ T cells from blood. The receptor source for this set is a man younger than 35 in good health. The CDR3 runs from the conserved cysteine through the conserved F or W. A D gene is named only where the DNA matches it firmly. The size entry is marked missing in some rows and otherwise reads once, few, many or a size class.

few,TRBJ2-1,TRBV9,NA,TGTGCCAGCAGCGCCGAGGGAGGGGGTACTGAGCAGTTCTTC,CASSAEGGGTEQFF
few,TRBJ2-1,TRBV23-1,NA,TGCGCCAGCAGACGACTGGGCCGAGGGTCCTACAATGAGCAGTTCTTC,CASRRLGRGSYNEQFF
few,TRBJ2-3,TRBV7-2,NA,TGTGCCAGCAGCTTAGTCGCACAACGGACTAGCACAGATACGCAGTATTTT,CASSLVAQRTSTDTQYF
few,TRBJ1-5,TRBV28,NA,TGTGCCAGCAGCCTGGGGGGAAATGGCAATCAGCCCCAGCATTTT,CASSLGGNGNQPQHF
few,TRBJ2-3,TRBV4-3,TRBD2,TGCGCCAGCAGCCCACAGCGGGAGGGGAGCACAGATACGCAGTATTTT,CASSPQREGSTDTQYF
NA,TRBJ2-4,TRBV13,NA,TGTGCCAGCAGCTTTACAGGGCCCGAAAACATTCAGTACTTC,CASSFTGPENIQYF
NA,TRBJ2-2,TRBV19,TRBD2,TGTGCCAGTAGTATAGGGGCGGGAGTCGACACCGGGGAGCTGTTTTTT,CASSIGAGVDTGELFF
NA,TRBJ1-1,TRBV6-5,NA,TGTGCCAGCAGTTACTCGGCCCTCACTGAAGCTTTCTTT,CASSYSALTEAFF
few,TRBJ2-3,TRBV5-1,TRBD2,TGCGCCAGCAGCTTGGCGGGGGGTGCAGATACGCAGTATTTT,CASSLAGGADTQYF
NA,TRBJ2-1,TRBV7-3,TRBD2,TGTGCCAGCAGCTTAGGACTAGCGGGAGCGGGTGAGCAGTTCTTC,CASSLGLAGAGEQFF
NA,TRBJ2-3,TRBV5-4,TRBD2,TGTGCCAGCAGATCGCTAGCGGGAGAAGGAGATACGCAGTATTTT,CASRSLAGEGDTQYF
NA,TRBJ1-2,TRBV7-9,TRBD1,TGTGCCAGCAGCCCGACAGGGGATGGCTACACCTTC,CASSPTGDGYTF
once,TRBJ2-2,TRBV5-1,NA,TGCGCCAGCAGCTCGACTCCTTCAAGCGCCGGGGAGCTGTTTTTT,CASSSTPSSAGELFF
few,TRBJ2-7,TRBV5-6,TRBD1,TGTGCCAGCAGCTTGTGGAGGCAGGGGGTCTCCTACGAGCAGTACTTC,CASSLWRQGVSYEQYF
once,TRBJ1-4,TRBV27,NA,TGTGCCAGCACCGCTAAGAGGTTGCCTAATGAAAAACTGTTTTTT,CASTAKRLPNEKLFF
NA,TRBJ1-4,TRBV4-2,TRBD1,TGTGCCAGCAGCCAAGAGGGGCCAGGGGGAAGTGAAAAACTGTTTTTT,CASSQEGPGGSEKLFF
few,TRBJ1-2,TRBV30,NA,TGTGCCTGGAGTGGCACCCGGGGGGGTTATGGCTACACCTTC,CAWSGTRGGYGYTF
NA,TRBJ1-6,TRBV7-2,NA,TGTGCCAGCAGCTTCGGACAGCGGGGACCCCTCCACTTT,CASSFGQRGPLHF
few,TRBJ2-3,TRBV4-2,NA,TGTGCCAGCAGCCAAGCGTGGGCCGCAGATACGCAGTATTTT,CASSQAWAADTQYF
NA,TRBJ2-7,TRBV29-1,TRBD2,TGCAGCGTTAGCGGGAGGGGCGACGAGCAGTACTTC,CSVSGRGDEQYF
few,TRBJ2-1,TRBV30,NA,TGTGCCTGGAGTCGAGGACTCCGGGGGATTGAGCAGTTCTTC,CAWSRGLRGIEQFF
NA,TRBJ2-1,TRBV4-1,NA,TGCGCCAGCAGCCAAGGGGCTTCCGGGACTGTCCTGTACAATGAGCAGTTCTTC,CASSQGASGTVLYNEQFF
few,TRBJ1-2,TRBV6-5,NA,TGTGCCAGCAGTTCTACGACAGTCTATGGCTACACCTTC,CASSSTTVYGYTF
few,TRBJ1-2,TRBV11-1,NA,TGTGCCAGCAGCTTTTCGTCAGGGAAGACGTCGGTGGGGGGCTACACCTTC,CASSFSSGKTSVGGYTF
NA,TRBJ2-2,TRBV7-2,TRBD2,TGTGCCAGCAGCTTAGTCCCTAGCGGGAGGGAAGTCAGGACCGGGGAGCTGTTTTTT,CASSLVPSGREVRTGELFF
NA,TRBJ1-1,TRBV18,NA,TGTGCCAGCCACAGGCTGTGGGACACTGAAGCTTTCTTT,CASHRLWDTEAFF
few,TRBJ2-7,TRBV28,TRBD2,TGTGCCAGCAGTGAAACGGGAGGGGTCCACGAGCAGTACTTC,CASSETGGVHEQYF
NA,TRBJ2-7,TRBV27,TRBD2,TGTGCCAGCAGGACTAGCGAATACTACGAGCAGTACTTC,CASRTSEYYEQYF
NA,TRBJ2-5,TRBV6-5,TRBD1,TGTGCCAGCAGTTACTTTGGCGGGACAGGCGGGGAGACCCAGTACTTC,CASSYFGGTGGETQYF
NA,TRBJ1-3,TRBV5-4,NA,TGTGCCAGCAGCTTGCCGGGGTCTACGCGGAACACCATATATTTT,CASSLPGSTRNTIYF
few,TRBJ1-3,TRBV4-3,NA,TGCGCCAGCAGCCAAGAGGGAATAGACAGTCCCTCTGGAAACACCATATATTTT,CASSQEGIDSPSGNTIYF
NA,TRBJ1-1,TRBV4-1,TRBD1,TGCGCCAGCAGCCAACCAACATCCCGGGACAGGGAAGCTTTCTTT,CASSQPTSRDREAFF
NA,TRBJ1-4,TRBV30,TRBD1,TGTGCCTGGACCAAGACAGGGAGTAATGAAAAACTGTTTTTT,CAWTKTGSNEKLFF
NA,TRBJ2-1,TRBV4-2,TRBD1,TGTGCCAGCAGCCAAGGGGACAGATACAATGAGCAGTTCTTC,CASSQGDRYNEQFF
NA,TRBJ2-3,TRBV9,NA,TGTGCCAGCAGCGTAGAAGTCTTGGGACTCGGCACAGATACGCAGTATTTT,CASSVEVLGLGTDTQYF
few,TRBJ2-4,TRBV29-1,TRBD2,TGCAGCGTAGGCGGGAGGGCCGGAAACATTCAGTACTTC,CSVGGRAGNIQYF
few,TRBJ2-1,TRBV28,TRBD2,TGTGCCAGCAGTTTATCACTAGCGGGAGTGACCTACAATGAGCAGTTCTTC,CASSLSLAGVTYNEQFF
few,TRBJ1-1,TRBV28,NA,TGTGCCAGCAGTTTATCAGACAGGATGAACACTGAAGCTTTCTTT,CASSLSDRMNTEAFF
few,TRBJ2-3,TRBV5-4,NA,TGTGCCAGCAGCTTGACAAGGGGGAAGGTAGATACGCAGTATTTT,CASSLTRGKVDTQYF
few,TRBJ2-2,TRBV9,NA,TGTGCCAGCAGAAAGACAGACATGAACACCGGGGAGCTGTTTTTT,CASRKTDMNTGELFF
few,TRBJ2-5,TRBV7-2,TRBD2,TGTGCCAGCAGCCCGACTAGCGGGATTTTGGAGACCCAGTACTTC,CASSPTSGILETQYF
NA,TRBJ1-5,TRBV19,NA,TGTGCCAGTAGTATGGGGGGGGCATCAGGTCAGCCCCAGCATTTT,CASSMGGASGQPQHF
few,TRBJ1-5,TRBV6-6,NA,TGTGCCAGCAGTTACTTCAGGGATGGACAGCCCCAGCATTTT,CASSYFRDGQPQHF
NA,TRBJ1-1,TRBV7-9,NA,TGTGCCAGCAGCTTAGTGACAGCTAACACTGAAGCTTTCTTT,CASSLVTANTEAFF
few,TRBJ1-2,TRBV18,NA,TGTGCCAGCTCACCAGGCGCGGACTCTCTAGGCTACACCTTC,CASSPGADSLGYTF
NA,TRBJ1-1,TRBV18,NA,TGTGCCAGCTCACCACCGGTGGCAGCTAGGAACACTGAAGCTTTCTTT,CASSPPVAARNTEAFF
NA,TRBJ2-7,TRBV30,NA,TGTGCCTGGGCACAGTGGTCCTACGAGCAGTACTTC,CAWAQWSYEQYF
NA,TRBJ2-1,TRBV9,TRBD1,TGTGCCAGCAGTCGAACCGGGACAGAGGACAATGAGCAGTTCTTC,CASSRTGTEDNEQFF